These 7 T cell receptor beta chains were all obtained from the same sample, sequenced in a study of T cell responses to AZD1222 COVID-19 vaccine (dated by TCRdb to about 2021). The intended sense of this specimen's time point label: about 28 days (+/-7) after the second vaccine dose. Library creation used the immunoSEQ multiplex PCR assay. TCRdb holds this immuneACCESS table with in-frame rearrangements only. Some clones are missing; in checked studies, unresolved V genes explain under half, and the rest has no known cause. The sample table contains tens of thousands of clones; only one count was recorded for roughly 87% of them. The ten largest clones represent roughly 12% of the sample. This material consisted of peripheral blood, taken 28 days after the second AZD1222 dose. The receptor set was obtained from an adult who received the AZD1222 COVID-19 vaccine.

This chain connects TRBV5-1 to TRBJ2-5; 7 bases line up with TRBD1. Per germline, CDR1 SGHRS and CDR2 YFSETQ. The CDR3 loop spans 14 amino acids. Germline trimming cut 5 bases from V and 1 base from J; bases unmatched to any gene: 5. CDR3 in DNA: TGCGCCAGCAGGGACGGACAGGTCCAAGAGACCCAGTACTTC. It encodes CASRDGQVQETQYF.

CDR3 region: CASSIDSTGTAEQFF. The CDR3 DNA reads as TGTGCCAGTAGTATAGACTCAACCGGGACAGCTGAGCAGTTCTTC. The chain combines TRBV19 with TRBJ2-1; 7 bases agree with TRBD1. The germline gives CDR1 LNHDA, CDR2 SQIVND (reference sequence). CDR3 size: 15 residues. V lost 0 bases and J lost 9; bases outside the gene matches: 8.

The CDR3 here is CSVEGGRGLNEQFF. Written as DNA, the CDR3 is TGCAGCGTTGAAGGAGGCAGGGGGCTCAATGAGCAGTTCTTC. The V gene is TRBV29-1, the J gene TRBJ2-1, with TRBD1 matching 8 bases. The length of the CDR3 is 14 residues. Trimming removed 1 base from V and 6 bases from J; junction bases left unmatched: 5. Germline CDR1 reads SQVTM; CDR2 reads ANQGSEA.

The chain joins TRBV10-2 to TRBJ2-7, with 7 bases matching TRBD1. The CDR3 length is 15 residues. Trimming at V came to 7 bases and at J to 0 bases, leaving 9 bases not matched to a gene. Germline CDR1 reads WSHSY; CDR2 reads SAAADI. The CDR3 region has the DNA TGCGCCAGCACCCCCGAGGGGGCCGCCTCCTACGAGCAGTACTTC. This codes for CASTPEGAASYEQYF.

The rearrangement joins TRBV11-2 to TRBJ1-3; 9 nucleotides match TRBD1. Per germline, CDR1 SGHAT and CDR2 FQNNGV. The V segment lost 4 bases and the J segment 3 bases; nucleotides outside the gene matches: 13. This CDR3 is built from 18 residues. This CDR3 is CASSSLRDREKHGNTIYF. CDR3 sequence (DNA): TGTGCCAGCAGCTCCCTCCGGGACAGGGAGAAGCATGGAAACACCATATATTTT.

V and J are TRBV5-1 and TRBJ2-5, with no clear D. Germline V gene sequence: CDR1 SGHRS, CDR2 YFSETQ. Trimming cost V 2 bases and J 1 base, with 0 bases left between them. This CDR3 region has 11 residues. The CDR3 loop is CASSFQETQYF. The CDR3 DNA follows: TGCGCCAGCAGCTTCCAAGAGACCCAGTACTTC.

The chain employs TRBV7-9 and TRBJ1-5; no reliable D call. Trimming removed 3 bases from V and 8 bases from J, with 11 bases in between. The CDR3 has 13 residues. Germline V gives CDR1 SEHNR, CDR2 FQNEAQ (reference sequence). CDR3 sequence (DNA): TGTGCCAGCAGCTTGGGAGTGGGCGAGCCCCAGCATTTT. It encodes CASSLGVGEPQHF.